This is a list of T cell receptor beta chains from one sample in a study of blood T cell repertoires in COVID-19. Here immunoSEQ multiplex PCR was the method, and the copy in TCRdb shows in-frame clones only, minus some. The sample includes about 88,000 clones, roughly 88% of them seen just once. Material: peripheral blood. Receptors originate from a human donor in a cohort sampled during active COVID-19. Each CDR3 is given with its conserved first and last residue. A D gene is named only where the DNA matches it firmly. For some rows the clone size is stated as once, few or many, or as a class when expanded; others skip it.

>NA|TRBV7-2|TRBJ1-4|NA
TGTGCCAGCAGCTTAGCTAATCCCGCAACTAATGAAAAACTGTTTTTT
CASSLANPATNEKLFF
>NA|TRBV19|TRBJ2-7|NA
TGTGCCAGTAGTACCGGGACAAAATACGAGCAGTACTTC
CASSTGTKYEQYF
>NA|TRBV19|TRBJ2-3|NA
TGTGCCAGTAGCCAGATGCTGTTGAGCACAGATACGCAGTATTTT
CASSQMLLSTDTQYF
>TRBD2|TRBV2|TRBJ2-2|once
TGTGCCAGCAGCCCTAGCGGGGGGGGGAACACCGGGGAGCTGTTTTTT
CASSPSGGGNTGELFF
>NA|TRBV27|TRBJ2-7|NA
TGTGCCAGCAGTTTCAGGGGCACTCCCTACGAGCAGTACTTC
CASSFRGTPYEQYF
>NA|TRBV19|TRBJ1-1|NA
TGTGCCAGTAGTATACCGGGGTGGAACACTGAAGCTTTCTTT
CASSIPGWNTEAFF
>TRBD2|TRBV12-5|TRBJ2-3|NA
TGTGCTAGTGGTTTGGCTAGCGGGGGGAATCTGGATACGCAGTATTTT
CASGLASGGNLDTQYF
>NA|TRBV7-2|TRBJ1-5|NA
TGTGCCAGCAGCTTATACCCCGGGAGCCTAGGGGATCAGCCCCAGCATTTT
CASSLYPGSLGDQPQHF
>NA|TRBV18|TRBJ1-1|NA
TGTGCCAGCTCACCAGAACAGTCGAACACTGAAGCTTTCTTT
CASSPEQSNTEAFF
>NA|TRBV15|TRBJ1-5|NA
TGTGCCACCAGCAGAGATTCTGCGGATTTGTATCAGCCCCAGCATTTT
CATSRDSADLYQPQHF
>TRBD2|TRBV5-8|TRBJ2-7|NA
TGTGCCAGCAGCTGGATGACTAGCGGGGTCTGGGAGCAGTACTTC
CASSWMTSGVWEQYF
>TRBD1|TRBV29-1|TRBJ1-2|few
TGCAGCGGCACAGGGGTCGACTATGGCTACACCTTC
CSGTGVDYGYTF
>TRBD1|TRBV5-4|TRBJ2-7|NA
TGTGCCAGCAGCCCCCCTGGAAACAGGGGGCCCTACGAGCAGTACTTC
CASSPPGNRGPYEQYF
>NA|TRBV14|TRBJ2-5|NA
TGTGCCAGCAGCCAAGAATTTCGAGAGACCCAGTACTTC
CASSQEFRETQYF
>TRBD2|TRBV7-2|TRBJ2-7|once
TGTGCCAGCAGCTTGAGCCGGGGGGGATACGAGCAGTACTTC
CASSLSRGGYEQYF
>TRBD2|TRBV4-3|TRBJ2-2|NA
TGCGCCAGCAGCCCCAGCCCTAGCGGGAGTACCGGGGAGCTGTTTTTT
CASSPSPSGSTGELFF
>TRBD2|TRBV2|TRBJ2-1|NA
TGTGCCAGCACCGAGTGGCTAGCGGGGGAAAGTGAGCAGTTCTTC
CASTEWLAGESEQFF
>TRBD1|TRBV9|TRBJ2-5|NA
TGTGCCAGCAGCGCGGCAGGGGGCGGGGAGACCCAGTACTTC
CASSAAGGGETQYF
>TRBD1|TRBV18|TRBJ2-5|NA
TGTGCCAGCTCCGAAGACAGGGGGGTGCGGGAGACCCAGTACTTC
CASSEDRGVRETQYF
>TRBD2|TRBV10-3|TRBJ2-7|NA
TGTGCCATCAGTGGGGGACTAGCGAACGAGCAGTACTTC
CAISGGLANEQYF
>NA|TRBV7-2|TRBJ2-3|NA
TGTGCCAGCAGCTTAAGGACAGTTTCCTTTTGGTATTTT
CASSLRTVSFWYF
>NA|TRBV11-3|TRBJ2-3|NA
TGTGCCAGCAGCTTTCAACTCACAGATACGCAGTATTTT
CASSFQLTDTQYF
>NA|TRBV2|TRBJ2-5|NA
TGTGCCACCAACTCGAGAATCGGAGAGACCCAGTACTTC
CATNSRIGETQYF
>NA|TRBV2|TRBJ2-3|few
TGTGCCAGCAGCGACAGGAGAACGGATACGCAGTATTTT
CASSDRRTDTQYF
>NA|TRBV28|TRBJ2-2|NA
TGTGCCAGCAGTCGCGGACAGCCCCCCGGGGAGCTGTTTTTT
CASSRGQPPGELFF
>NA|TRBV7-2|TRBJ2-3|NA
TGTGCCAGCAGCTTAGAGTACAGCTTAACTAGCACAGATACGCAGTATTTT
CASSLEYSLTSTDTQYF
>TRBD1|TRBV12-3/TRBV12-4|TRBJ1-2|few
TGTGCCAGCAGTAGGACAGGGCTTGAAGGCTACACCTTC
CASSRTGLEGYTF
>TRBD2|TRBV6-2/TRBV6-3|TRBJ2-1|NA
TGTGCCAGCAGTTACACTATACTAGCGGGGAGCTCCTACAATGAGCAGTTCTTC
CASSYTILAGSSYNEQFF
>TRBD1|TRBV9|TRBJ1-1|NA
TGTGCCAGCAGCCCGACAGGGCCAAACACTGAAGCTTTCTTT
CASSPTGPNTEAFF
>NA|TRBV4-3|TRBJ2-1|NA
TGCGCCAGCAGCCAAGATTGGAAGCGATGGGCGGGAAGCTCCTACAATGAGCAGTTCTTC
CASSQDWKRWAGSSYNEQFF
>TRBD1|TRBV25-1|TRBJ1-2|few
TGTGCCAGCAGTGACGACAGGGGGACAGGCTATGGCTACACCTTC
CASSDDRGTGYGYTF
>NA|TRBV2|TRBJ1-4|NA
TGTGCCAGCAGTGAATTAGTAGGGGCGGGGAGTGAAAAACTGTTTTTT
CASSELVGAGSEKLFF
>TRBD2|TRBV18|TRBJ2-7|NA
TGTGCCAGCTCAACGCAGACTAGCGGGGCCCCCTCCTACGAGCAGTACTTC
CASSTQTSGAPSYEQYF
>TRBD2|TRBV19|TRBJ2-7|NA
TGTGCCAGTAGTCTTAGACTAGCGGGGCCCTACGAGCAGTACTTC
CASSLRLAGPYEQYF
>NA|TRBV4-3|TRBJ2-7|NA
TGCGCCAGCAGCCAAGAGGTGGGGCTGTACTACGAGCAGTACTTC
CASSQEVGLYYEQYF
>TRBD1|TRBV7-2|TRBJ2-7|NA
TGTGCCAGCAGCCCCGGGACAGCCTACTCCTACGAGCAGTACTTC
CASSPGTAYSYEQYF
>NA|TRBV2|TRBJ2-5|NA
TGTGCCAGCAGCCGAGACAGCGGGGAGACCCAGTACTTC
CASSRDSGETQYF
>TRBD1|TRBV6-6|TRBJ2-1|once
TGTGCCAGCAGTTACGTGGACAGGGGGAATGAGCAGTTCTTC
CASSYVDRGNEQFF
>NA|TRBV19|TRBJ1-3|NA
TGTGCCAGTAGTACGACAGAGAGCTCTGGAAACACCATATATTTT
CASSTTESSGNTIYF
>NA|TRBV12-3/TRBV12-4|TRBJ2-5|NA
TGTGCCAGCAGGGCCAGCGGCCAAGAGACCCAGTACTTC
CASRASGQETQYF
>TRBD1|TRBV6-1|TRBJ2-7|NA
TGTGCCAGCAGTGAAGCGCTGGGACAGGGGGCGAGGGGCGAGCAGTACTTC
CASSEALGQGARGEQYF
>NA|TRBV7-9|TRBJ2-1|NA
TGTGCCAGCAGCCCCCGACTGGAGCGAGGCTACAATGAGCAGTTCTTC
CASSPRLERGYNEQFF
>NA|TRBV2|TRBJ2-1|once
TGTGCCAGCAGGGCGGGACTTACTGAGCAGTTCTTC
CASRAGLTEQFF
>NA|TRBV6-5|TRBJ2-5|NA
TGTGCCAGCAGTTACGGGGGGTCCCAAGAGACCCAGTACTTC
CASSYGGSQETQYF